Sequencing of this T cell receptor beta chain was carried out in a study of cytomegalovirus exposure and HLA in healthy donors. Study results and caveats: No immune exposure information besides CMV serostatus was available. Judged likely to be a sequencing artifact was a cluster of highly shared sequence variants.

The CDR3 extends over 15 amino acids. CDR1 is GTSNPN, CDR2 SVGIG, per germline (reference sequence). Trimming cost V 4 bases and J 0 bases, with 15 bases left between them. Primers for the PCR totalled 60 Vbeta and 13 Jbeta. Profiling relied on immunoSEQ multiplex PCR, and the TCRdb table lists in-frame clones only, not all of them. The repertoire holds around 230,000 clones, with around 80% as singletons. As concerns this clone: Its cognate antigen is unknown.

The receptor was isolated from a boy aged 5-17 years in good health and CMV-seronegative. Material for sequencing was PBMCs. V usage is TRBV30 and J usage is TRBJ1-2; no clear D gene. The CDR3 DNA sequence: TGTGCCTGGATCCCTCCGGGGTTGGCTAACTATGGCTACACCTTC. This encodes CAWIPPGLANYGYTF.